Shown below are 9 T cell receptor beta chains from a single sample sequenced in a study of healthy donors' naive CD4 and CD8 T cells. A linear amplification protocol produced the TCR libraries from 500 ng of total RNA. One entry per CDR3 protein results from TCRdb running MiXCR on the reads. The sample lists around 180,000 distinct CDR3 sequences; around 74% were seen once. The sample was naive CD4+ and CD8+ T cells sorted from blood, pooled from several donors. These receptors came from a pool of human donors in good health; the sample pools cells from several healthy donors.

This sequence joins TRBV19 and TRBJ2-7; 8 bases are a match to TRBD1. With 8 bases clipped from V and 4 bases from J, the junction kept 7 bases outside the gene matches. The germline V gene has CDR1 LNHDA and CDR2 SQIVND (reference sequence). This CDR3 region has 13 residues. CDR3 DNA sequence: TGTGCCAGTTCGGCAGGGGGCATTTACGAGCAGTACTTC. Protein product: CASSAGGIYEQYF.

The gene calls are TRBV12-3 or TRBV12-4 and TRBJ2-5; the D gene could be TRBD1 or TRBD2 (5 bases each). The CDR3 sequence is 18 residues long. The V and J ends lost 6 bases and 5 bases respectively, with 28 bases between them. CDR3 residues: CASSLGLSSRGLQETQYF. The CDR3 bases are TGTGCCAGCAGCCTCGGTTTGAGTAGTCGGGGCCTTCAGGAGACCCAGTACTTC.

This clonotype turned up a few times. This chain connects TRBV15 to TRBJ1-5; tentatively, D is TRBD1 (6 bases). This CDR3 has 15 amino acids. CDR1 LNHNV and CDR2 YYDKDF come from the germline V gene (reference sequence). Trimming cost V 0 bases and J 1 base, with 7 bases left between them. As DNA, the CDR3 is TGTGCCACCAGCAGAGAAAGGGGGAGCAATCAGCCCCAGCATTTT. As protein: CATSRERGSNQPQHF.

The CDR3 region is CSVATGPGELFF. In DNA, the CDR3 is TGCAGCGTCGCTACAGGGCCCGGGGAGCTGTTTTTT. The chain uses TRBV29-1 and TRBJ2-2; the D gene is possibly TRBD1 (6 bases). The germline V and J ends were trimmed by 6 bases and 6 bases, with 11 bases remaining between them. Germline V gene sequence: CDR1 SQVTM, CDR2 ANQGSEA. The CDR3 extends over 12 amino acids.

J is TRBJ2-5 and V is TRBV12-3 or TRBV12-4; D gene unclear. V lost 4 bases, J lost 3 bases, and 9 bases lay in between. CDR3 length: 13 residues. DNA of the CDR3: TGTGCCAGCAGTTCCTTTGGAAAAGAGACCCAGTACTTC. Translated: CASSSFGKETQYF.

The chain couples TRBV20-1 to TRBJ2-3, with 7 bases aligning to TRBD1. Germline CDR1 DFQATT, CDR2 SNEGSKA (reference sequence). The CDR3 has 16 amino acids. V dropped 5 bases and J dropped 0; count of bases not matched to a gene: 11. CDR3 residues: CSASGTAKTSTDTQYF. The CDR3 coding sequence is TGCAGTGCTTCCGGGACAGCCAAAACCAGCACAGATACGCAGTATTTT.

This clonotype was found a few times. V usage is TRBV29-1 and J usage is TRBJ1-1, with D possibly matching TRBD1 (6 bases). CDR3 length equals 15 residues. Deletions cut 8 bases from V and 0 bases from J, with 19 bases between. CDR1 SQVTM and CDR2 ANQGSEA come from the germline V gene. CDR3: CSSEQGSTLNTEAFF. Written as DNA, the CDR3 is TGCAGCTCTGAACAGGGATCAACTTTGAACACTGAAGCTTTCTTT.

The rearrangement joins TRBV5-6 to TRBJ2-2; no clear D gene. CDR1 and CDR2 from the germline V gene are SGHDT and YYEEEE. Deletions cut 1 base from V and 7 bases from J, with 5 bases between. CDR3 length: 12 residues. This CDR3 is CASSLYDGELFF. DNA of the CDR3: TGTGCCAGCAGCTTGTACGACGGGGAGCTGTTTTTT.

The chain joins TRBV5-6 to TRBJ2-7, with D unresolved. V lost 4 bases to trimming and J lost 2 bases, with 7 bases between them. The germline V gene has CDR1 SGHDT and CDR2 YYEEEE. This CDR3 region has 12 residues. The CDR3 spells CASSGVAYEQYF. DNA for the CDR3: TGTGCCAGCAGCGGGGTAGCCTACGAGCAGTACTTC. Full variable domain (remainder filled in from reference TRBV5-6 and TRBJ2-7): DAGVTQSPTHLIKTRGQQVTLRCSPKSGHDTVSWYQQALGQGPQFIFQYYEEEERQRGNFPDRFSGHQFPNYSSELNVNALLLGDSALYLCASSGVAYEQYFGPGTRLTVT.